Sequencing of this T cell receptor (beta chain) was carried out in a study of identical twins. This clonotype was observed many times. As yet, its antigen is unknown. Regarding the study as a whole: Those out-of-frame alpha sequences shared by twins showed an excess of low generation probability.

Every one of the donors was a healthy Caucasian. In TCRdb, the 5' RACE reads were re-called with MiXCR into one record per CDR3 protein. The data hold roughly 700,000 distinct CDR3 sequences, with roughly 8% observed a single time. The same sample was also used in a study of yellow fever vaccine responses in identical twins.

This sequence originates from a young woman in good health. The sample comprised PBMCs.

In DNA form, the CDR3 reads TGCGCCAGCAGCTTGCAACCGGACAGCACTCTATCCACCTACGAGCAGTACTTC. Its translation is CASSLQPDSTLSTYEQYF. V is TRBV5-1 and J is TRBJ2-7; D perhaps matches TRBD1 (6 bases). With 1 base removed from V and 2 bases from J, the gap between germline ends came to 22 bases. This CDR3 comprises 18 residues. CDR1 SGHRS and CDR2 YFSETQ come from the germline V gene.